This T cell receptor beta chain is from a study of human T cells and chemical hapten exposure. Study overall: Among samples, TCR yields varied mainly because of small differences in pooled library volume.

Time point specified: patch test 1, 2 weeks after DPC sensitization. Treatment: therapeutic diphenylcyclopropenone sensitization with weekly scalp DPC. Ahead of each patch test application, blood was drawn. The CDR3 contains 12 residues. Germline V gives CDR1 MDHEN, CDR2 SYDVKM. The germline V and J ends were trimmed by 7 bases and 5 bases, with 12 bases remaining between them. TCRdb passed the RACE reads through MiXCR, listing each CDR3 protein once. The profile shows about 120,000 distinct CDR3 sequences, roughly 13% of them singletons. Comment on this clonotype: Antigen: not known.

Study-level findings and limits: Counts of expanded TCRs at PT1 were positively correlated with patch test score.

The source of this sequence is a man between 18 and 29 years old with alopecia areata. Some clones in this sample may be carry-over from other donors' samples. This material consisted of whole blood, taken in connection with sensitization to the hapten diphenylcyclopropenone (DPC). The chain has TRBV28 and TRBJ2-7, with a weak D call TRBD1 (6 bases). The CDR3 protein is CASTGEFHEQYF. CDR3 nucleotides: TGTGCCAGCACAGGGGAATTCCACGAGCAGTACTTC.